These T cell receptor beta chains were read from a single sample in a study of blood T cell repertoires in COVID-19. TCRdb's copy holds only in-frame clones and misses some; the assay was immunoSEQ multiplex PCR. The sample consists of 140,000 or so clones, 75% to 90% of them appearing once. The sample comprised peripheral blood. The origin of the receptors is a human donor in a cohort sampled during active COVID-19. CDR3s include the opening cysteine and the closing phenylalanine or tryptophan. Each record gives: J gene, D gene, clone size, V gene, CDR3 DNA, CDR3 protein. A D gene is named only where the DNA matches it firmly. Only part of the rows carry a size: once, few, many, or a class if the clone is expanded.

TRBJ2-5 | TRBD2 | few | TRBV9 | TGTGCCAGCAGCCCGAGGACTAGCGGGGAGGAGACCCAGTACTTC | CASSPRTSGEETQYF
TRBJ1-5 | . | . | TRBV30 | TGTGCCTGGAGTCTAGGCAGGGGCGATCAGCCCCAGCATTTT | CAWSLGRGDQPQHF
TRBJ1-2 | TRBD1 | few | TRBV9 | TGTGCCAGCAGCGTAGTGACAGGGACCTATGGCTACACCTTC | CASSVVTGTYGYTF
TRBJ2-6 | TRBD1 | . | TRBV5-1 | TGCGCCAGCGGTGGACCCGGGACAGGCGTCTCTGGGGCCAACGTCCTGACTTTC | CASGGPGTGVSGANVLTF
TRBJ2-2 | TRBD2 | few | TRBV11-2 | TGTGCCAGCAGCTTAGATGGACTAGCGAACACCGGGGAGCTGTTTTTT | CASSLDGLANTGELFF
TRBJ1-2 | TRBD1 | . | TRBV4-2 | TGTGCCAGCAGCCAAGGACAGGGCTATGGCTACACCTTC | CASSQGQGYGYTF
TRBJ2-1 | . | . | TRBV5-1 | TGCGCCAGCAGCGTGACTAGTCATCATGAGCAGTTCTTC | CASSVTSHHEQFF
TRBJ1-5 | . | few | TRBV19 | TGTGCCAGTAGTACCATTCAGGGGTCCGGCAATCAGCCCCAGCATTTT | CASSTIQGSGNQPQHF
TRBJ1-2 | TRBD1 | . | TRBV28 | TGTGCCAGCAGGGGACAGGGGGCTTTTAACTATGGCTACACCTTC | CASRGQGAFNYGYTF
TRBJ2-1 | . | . | TRBV27 | TGTGCCAGCAGTCCCCCAAACTCTAAGCAGTTCTTC | CASSPPNSKQFF
TRBJ2-5 | TRBD2 | many | TRBV4-2 | TGTGCCAGCAGCCCGGTAGCGGGGACCCAAGAGACCCAGTACTTC | CASSPVAGTQETQYF
TRBJ2-5 | TRBD2 | . | TRBV9 | TGTGCCAGCAGCCCCGGACTAGCGGTTCAAGAGACCCAGTACTTC | CASSPGLAVQETQYF
TRBJ2-1 | . | few | TRBV14 | TGTGCCAGCAGCCCGACTTTCTACAATGAGCAGTTCTTC | CASSPTFYNEQFF
TRBJ1-5 | . | . | TRBV6-5 | TGTGCCAGCCAGGTCAATAGCAATCAGCCCCAGCATTTT | CASQVNSNQPQHF
TRBJ2-7 | TRBD1 | . | TRBV27 | TGTGCCAGCAGTCTCCGGGACAGCGCGCGCGAGCAGTACTTC | CASSLRDSAREQYF
TRBJ1-2 | . | . | TRBV6-6 | TGTGCCAGCAGTTACGGTGGCAGGGACTATGGCTACACCTTC | CASSYGGRDYGYTF
TRBJ2-2 | TRBD1 | . | TRBV5-4 | TGTGCCAGCAGCCGGACAGGGGGCGCCGGGGACACCGGGGAGCTGTTTTTT | CASSRTGGAGDTGELFF
TRBJ1-1 | TRBD1 | . | TRBV18 | TGTGCCAGCTCACCGGGGGACAGGAACACTGAAGCTTTCTTT | CASSPGDRNTEAFF
TRBJ2-1 | TRBD2 | . | TRBV25-1 | TGTGCCAGCAGTGGCCGGACTAGCGTTGATGAGCAGTTCTTC | CASSGRTSVDEQFF
TRBJ1-5 | . | . | TRBV1 | TGCACCAGCAGCCCCCCAAACCAGGGCAATCAGCCCCAGCATTTT | CTSSPPNQGNQPQHF
TRBJ1-4 | TRBD1 | . | TRBV15 | TGTGCCACCAGCCAGGGGGAGAGGGGCGAAAAACTGTTTTTT | CATSQGERGEKLFF
TRBJ1-1 | TRBD1 | . | TRBV14 | TGTGCCAGCAGCCCAAATACAGGGGACACTGAAGCTTTCTTT | CASSPNTGDTEAFF